Sequencing of this T cell receptor beta chain was carried out in a study of Tregs in tolerant kidney transplant recipients. V was trimmed by 2 bases and J by 8 bases, leaving 13 bases between them. The germline V gene encodes CDR1 MNHEY and CDR2 SVGAGI. The CDR3 loop spans 15 amino acids. Clones were read by immunoSEQ multiplex PCR, and TCRdb kept only the in-frame ones, dropping some. Of 200,000 to 300,000 clones listed, roughly 80% are singletons. For this clone: Its matching antigen is unknown.

Study results and limitations: The most relevant donor-specific Treg TCRbeta repertoire apparently came from expansion with activated donor B cells. Validation in larger populations is needed because few patients were studied. Biological reproducibility was not directly addressed in this study.

The source is a human donor in good health. Sequenced: CD4+ T cells from blood. V and J are TRBV6-5 and TRBJ1-6, with a tentative D call TRBD1 (5 bases). The CDR3 spells CASSYGARIHSPLHF. The DNA for the CDR3 is TGTGCCAGCAGTTACGGGGCAAGGATTCATTCACCCCTCCACTTT.